A selection of T cell receptor beta chains follows, all from one sample in a study of blood T cell repertoires in COVID-19. Only in-frame clones appear in the TCRdb table, and some are missing; sequencing was by immunoSEQ multiplex PCR. The sample includes about 260,000 clones, around four fifths of them seen just once. The sample consisted of peripheral blood. The receptor set was obtained from a man in his sixties with acute or convalescent COVID-19. Both conserved end residues are part of each CDR3. Fields, in order: V gene, J gene, CDR3 protein.

v_gene: TRBV28; j_gene: TRBJ1-1; CDR3aa: CASLSGDTEAFF
v_gene: TRBV6-2/TRBV6-3; j_gene: TRBJ2-1; CDR3aa: CASSYHLAGNQFNEQFF
v_gene: TRBV21-1; j_gene: TRBJ2-7; CDR3aa: CASSKEVDRVGYEQYF
v_gene: TRBV23-1; j_gene: TRBJ1-2; CDR3aa: CASSQSQDWAGQGIRGRYGYTF
v_gene: TRBV14; j_gene: TRBJ2-1; CDR3aa: CASSPYLLNNEQFF
v_gene: TRBV7-8; j_gene: TRBJ2-1; CDR3aa: CASSLTRSNEQFF
v_gene: TRBV7-9; j_gene: TRBJ1-2; CDR3aa: CASSTPTGYGYTF
v_gene: TRBV30; j_gene: TRBJ1-1; CDR3aa: CAWSWDRVGEAFF
v_gene: TRBV11-3; j_gene: TRBJ2-7; CDR3aa: CASSLLPLGTSDGAYEQYF
v_gene: TRBV9; j_gene: TRBJ2-1; CDR3aa: CASSVVSLAGVNNEQFF
v_gene: TRBV7-9; j_gene: TRBJ2-3; CDR3aa: CASSLAGIAGATDTQYF
v_gene: TRBV5-6; j_gene: TRBJ2-2; CDR3aa: CASTTRRTGPPVELFF
v_gene: TRBV6-5; j_gene: TRBJ1-1; CDR3aa: CASSPQLNTEAFF
v_gene: TRBV28; j_gene: TRBJ2-7; CDR3aa: CASIPPGGTFYEQYF
v_gene: TRBV19; j_gene: TRBJ1-3; CDR3aa: CASRPGQGVPGNTIYF
v_gene: TRBV18; j_gene: TRBJ2-5; CDR3aa: CASSPREQETQYF
v_gene: TRBV3-1/TRBV3-2; j_gene: TRBJ1-3; CDR3aa: CASSQYMGNTIYF
v_gene: TRBV5-1; j_gene: TRBJ2-7; CDR3aa: CASSLSGGSYEQYF